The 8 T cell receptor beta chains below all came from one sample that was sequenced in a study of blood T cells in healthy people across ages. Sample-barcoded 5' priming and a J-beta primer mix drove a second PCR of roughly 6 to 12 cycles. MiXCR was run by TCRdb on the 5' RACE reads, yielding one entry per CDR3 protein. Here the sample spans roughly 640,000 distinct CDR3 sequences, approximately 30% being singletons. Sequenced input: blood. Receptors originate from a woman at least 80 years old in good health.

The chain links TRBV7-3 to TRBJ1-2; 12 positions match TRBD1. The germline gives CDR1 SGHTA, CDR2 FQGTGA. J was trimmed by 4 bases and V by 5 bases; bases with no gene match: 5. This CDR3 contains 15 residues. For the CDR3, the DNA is TGTGCCAGCAGCCCCGGGACAGGGGGCGTCTATGGCTACACCTTC. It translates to CASSPGTGGVYGYTF.

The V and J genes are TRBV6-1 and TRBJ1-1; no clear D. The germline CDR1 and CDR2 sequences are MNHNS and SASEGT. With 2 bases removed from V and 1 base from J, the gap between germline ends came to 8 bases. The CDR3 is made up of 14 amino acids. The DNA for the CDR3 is TGTGCCAGCAGTGAAAGGCCAGCGAACACTGAAGCTTTCTTT. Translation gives CASSERPANTEAFF.

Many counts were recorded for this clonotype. CDR3 sequence reads: CASNPQLRAANEKLFF. Here the CDR3 DNA reads TGTGCCAGCAATCCCCAGCTCCGGGCCGCAAATGAAAAACTGTTTTTT. V is TRBV6-6 and J is TRBJ1-4; unclear D gene. The CDR3 is made up of 16 amino acids. Per germline, CDR1 MNHNY and CDR2 SVGAGI (reference sequence). The ends were cut back, 7 bases at V and 5 bases at J, with 20 bases in the middle.

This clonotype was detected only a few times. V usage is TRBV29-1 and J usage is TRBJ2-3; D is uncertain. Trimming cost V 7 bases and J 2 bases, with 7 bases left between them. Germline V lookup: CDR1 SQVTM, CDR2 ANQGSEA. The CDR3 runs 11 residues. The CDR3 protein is CSGSSTDTQYF. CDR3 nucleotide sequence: TGCAGCGGTAGTTCCACAGATACGCAGTATTTT.

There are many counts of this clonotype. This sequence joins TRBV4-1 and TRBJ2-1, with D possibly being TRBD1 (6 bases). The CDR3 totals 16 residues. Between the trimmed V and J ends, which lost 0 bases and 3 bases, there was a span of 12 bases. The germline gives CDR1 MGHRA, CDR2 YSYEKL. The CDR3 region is CASSQDPGQRYNEQFF. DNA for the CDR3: TGCGCCAGCAGCCAAGATCCAGGACAGCGCTACAATGAGCAGTTCTTC.

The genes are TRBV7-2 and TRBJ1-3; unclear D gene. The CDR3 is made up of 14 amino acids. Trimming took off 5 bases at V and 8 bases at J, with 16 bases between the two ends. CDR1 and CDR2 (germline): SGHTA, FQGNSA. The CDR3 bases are TGTGCCAGCAGCCCCGGGGATTGGACTCACACCATATATTTT. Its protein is CASSPGDWTHTIYF.

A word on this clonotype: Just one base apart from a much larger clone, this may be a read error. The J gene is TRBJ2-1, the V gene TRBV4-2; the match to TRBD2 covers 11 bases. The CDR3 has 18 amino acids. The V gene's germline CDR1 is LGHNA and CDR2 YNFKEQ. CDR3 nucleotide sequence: TGTGCCAGCAGCCCCCAGACTAGCGGGGATAGCTCCTACAATGAGCGGTACTTC. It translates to CASSPQTSGDSSYNERYF.

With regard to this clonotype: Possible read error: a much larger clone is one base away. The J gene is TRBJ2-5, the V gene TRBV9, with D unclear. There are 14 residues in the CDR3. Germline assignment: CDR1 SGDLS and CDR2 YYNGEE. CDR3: CVSSPRRFQETQYF. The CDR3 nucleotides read TGTGTCAGCAGCCCCCGGCGGTTCCAAGAGACCCAGTACTTC.